Presented here are 10 T cell receptor beta chains from one specimen sequenced in a study of blood T cell repertoires in COVID-19. Using immunoSEQ multiplex PCR, the repertoire was profiled, and TCRdb retains in-frame clones only, with some absent. The sample lists 300,000 to 400,000 clones, about 87% occurring once. Specimen: peripheral blood. The receptor source for this set is a woman aged 45-65 years with COVID-19, enrolled during active disease.

This CDR3 reads CASSYSNRAASPLHF. The CDR3, as DNA: TGTGCCAGCAGTTACTCAAACAGGGCGGCGTCACCCCTCCACTTT. This rearrangement joins TRBV6-5 to TRBJ1-6; possibly TRBD1 for D (6 bases). V was pared by 0 bases and J by 10 bases, with 13 bases between. CDR3 size: 15 residues. Per the germline V gene, CDR1 is MNHEY and CDR2 is SVGAGI.

This clone was detected a few times. The rearrangement uses TRBV5-1 and TRBJ2-2, with 7 nucleotides matching TRBD2. Germline-derived CDR1 and CDR2 are SGHRS and YFSETQ. V was pared by 4 bases and J by 2 bases, with 5 bases of the junction left unmatched. The CDR3 contains 15 residues. The DNA of the CDR3 is TGCGCCAGCAGCCCCGGGGGGACTAACACCGGGGAGCTGTTTTTT. Translation: CASSPGGTNTGELFF.

The chain has TRBV20-1 and TRBJ2-1; D unresolved. The CDR3 is made up of 10 amino acids. Looked up from germline, CDR1 is DFQATT and CDR2 is SNEGSKA (reference sequence). V lost 7 bases to trimming and J lost 5 bases, with 6 bases between them. CDR3 residues: CSVADNEQFF. CDR3 in DNA: TGCAGTGTGGCAGACAATGAGCAGTTCTTC.

V gene TRBV6-6 combines with J gene TRBJ2-1; 8 positions match TRBD2. This CDR3 spans 17 amino acids. The V gene's germline CDR1 is MNHNY and CDR2 SVGAGI (reference sequence). Trimming took 5 bases from V and 1 from J; bases not matched to a gene: 10. This chain's CDR3 is CASSPTRGGRSYNEQFF. In DNA form, the CDR3 reads TGTGCCAGCAGTCCTACTAGGGGCGGGAGGTCCTACAATGAGCAGTTCTTC.

The chain has TRBV5-4 and TRBJ2-7; 9 nucleotides line up with TRBD1. Per germline, CDR1 SGHNT and CDR2 YYREEE (reference sequence). The junction had 6 bases not matched to a gene; V was cut back by 4 bases and J by 4 bases. CDR3 length: 14 residues. This CDR3 is CASSTGQGIYEQYF. The CDR3 region has the DNA TGTGCCAGCAGCACGGGACAGGGAATTTACGAGCAGTACTTC.

The chain combines TRBV11-3 with TRBJ2-3, with 8 nucleotides matching TRBD1. The CDR3 totals 17 residues. V shed 8 bases and J 1 base; nucleotides not matched to a gene: 14. Germline V CDR1 and CDR2: SGHNT, YENEEA. DNA of the CDR3: TGTGCCAGCCGGATCCTCAGGGGGCGAGTAGGCACAGATACGCAGTATTTT. As protein: CASRILRGRVGTDTQYF.

The chain carries TRBV9 and TRBJ2-3; TRBD2 might be the D (5 bases). V dropped 3 bases and J dropped 0 bases, with 11 bases sitting between them. The CDR3 is made up of 15 amino acids. Germline V gives CDR1 SGDLS, CDR2 YYNGEE. The DNA for the CDR3 is TGTGCCAGCAGCGAAGCTAGCTCCAGCACAGATACGCAGTATTTT. Its protein is CASSEASSSTDTQYF.

The chain joins TRBV6-1 to TRBJ2-4; no clear D gene. The CDR3 contains 20 residues. Germline CDR1 reads MNHNS; CDR2 reads SASEGT. The germline V and J ends were trimmed by 0 bases and 1 base, with 22 bases remaining between them. CDR3 DNA: TGTGCCAGCAGTGAAGCTTGGAAGCGCAATTTCCCGTACGCCAAAAACATTCAGTACTTC. It encodes CASSEAWKRNFPYAKNIQYF.

This clone has a handful of counts. The chain uses TRBV29-1 and TRBJ1-1; 9 bases line up with TRBD1. Per the germline V gene, CDR1 is SQVTM and CDR2 is ANQGSEA. CDR3 length: 14 amino acids. V shed 7 bases, J shed 0 bases, and the junction held 6 bases outside the gene matches. CDR3 sequence reads: CSALDRGMNTEAFF. Here the CDR3 DNA reads TGCAGCGCTCTGGACAGGGGCATGAACACTGAAGCTTTCTTT.

The CDR3: CAWEPRGWNTEAFF. The CDR3 nucleotides read TGTGCCTGGGAGCCCCGGGGATGGAACACTGAAGCTTTCTTT. This chain links TRBV30 with TRBJ1-1; D call uncertain. Per the germline V gene, CDR1 is GTSNPN and CDR2 is SVGIG (reference sequence). The CDR3 extends over 14 amino acids. Trimming cost V 5 bases and J 1 base, with 14 bases left between them.